This TCR beta chain is from a study of T-cell memory formation after mild COVID-19. This clonotype occurred a few times. Germline assignment: CDR1 KGHDR and CDR2 SFDVKD. The V and J ends lost 4 bases and 2 bases respectively, with 16 bases between them. This CDR3 contains 16 residues. It was 5'RACE with constant-segment primers that produced the TCR alpha and TCR beta cDNA libraries, which carried sample barcodes and UMIs. TCRdb used MiXCR to reprocess the 5' RACE reads, holding one entry per CDR3 protein. Of some 130,000 distinct CDR3 sequences in the sample, around 15% were seen once. The chain carries TRBV24-1 and TRBJ1-2, with D maybe TRBD1 (5 bases). The specimen was PBMCs or a T cell subset sorted from them (not recorded which). This TCR was recovered from a man in his late teens or twenties who had mild COVID-19 (a few samples of this study predate the infection). Cell type and time point are not known. CDR3 residues: CATSEAGRGDNYGYTF. The CDR3 nucleotides read TGTGCCACCAGTGAAGCGGGACGAGGCGACAACTATGGCTACACCTTC.